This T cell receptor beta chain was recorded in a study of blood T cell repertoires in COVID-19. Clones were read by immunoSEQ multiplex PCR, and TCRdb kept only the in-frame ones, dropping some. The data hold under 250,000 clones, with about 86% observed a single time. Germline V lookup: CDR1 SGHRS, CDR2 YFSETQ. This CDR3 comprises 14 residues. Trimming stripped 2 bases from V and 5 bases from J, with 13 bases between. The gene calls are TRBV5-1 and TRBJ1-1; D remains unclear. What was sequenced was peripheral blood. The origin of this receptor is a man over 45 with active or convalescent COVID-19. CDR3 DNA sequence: TGCGCCAGCAGCTTCTCGGCGGGAGGTACTGAAGCTTTCTTT. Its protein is CASSFSAGGTEAFF.